One T cell receptor (beta chain) is described in this entry. Its target is unknown. The CDR3 runs to 16 residues. Deletions cut 0 bases from V and 9 bases from J, with 19 bases between. From germline, CDR1 is SGHRS and CDR2 YFSETQ. Specimens obtained from alopecia areata patients comprised lesional scalp punch biopsies and peripheral blood. The data derive from a study of CD8+ T cells in alopecia areata. Isolated RNA was reverse transcribed into cDNA used as the sequencing template. This table comes from immunoSEQ multiplex PCR, and its TCRdb copy is limited to in-frame clones, with some not included. This table has around 50,000 clones, around 96% appearing once. Study-level points and caveats: Across lesional scalp, and particularly alopecia totalis/universalis, clonality surpassed that of normal scalp.

This specimen was CD8+ T cells sorted from blood, taken at week 0. The clonotype comes from a human donor with alopecia areata. The chain carries TRBV5-1 and TRBJ2-1; no clear D. This CDR3 is CASSLASIGKVLEQFF. The CDR3 DNA reads as TGCGCCAGCAGCTTGGCCAGTATAGGGAAGGTGCTTGAGCAGTTCTTC.